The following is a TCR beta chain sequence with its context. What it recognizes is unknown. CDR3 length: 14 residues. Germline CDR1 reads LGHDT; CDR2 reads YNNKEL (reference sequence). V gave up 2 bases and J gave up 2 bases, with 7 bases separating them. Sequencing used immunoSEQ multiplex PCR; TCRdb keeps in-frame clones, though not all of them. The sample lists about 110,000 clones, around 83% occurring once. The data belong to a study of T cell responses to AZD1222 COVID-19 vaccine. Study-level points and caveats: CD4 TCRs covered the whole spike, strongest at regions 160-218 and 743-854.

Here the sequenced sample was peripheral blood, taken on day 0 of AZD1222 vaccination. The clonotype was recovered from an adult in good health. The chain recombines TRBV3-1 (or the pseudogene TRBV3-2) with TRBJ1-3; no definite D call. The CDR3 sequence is CASSQKTPGNTIYF. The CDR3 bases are TGTGCCAGCAGCCAAAAGACCCCTGGAAACACCATATATTTT.